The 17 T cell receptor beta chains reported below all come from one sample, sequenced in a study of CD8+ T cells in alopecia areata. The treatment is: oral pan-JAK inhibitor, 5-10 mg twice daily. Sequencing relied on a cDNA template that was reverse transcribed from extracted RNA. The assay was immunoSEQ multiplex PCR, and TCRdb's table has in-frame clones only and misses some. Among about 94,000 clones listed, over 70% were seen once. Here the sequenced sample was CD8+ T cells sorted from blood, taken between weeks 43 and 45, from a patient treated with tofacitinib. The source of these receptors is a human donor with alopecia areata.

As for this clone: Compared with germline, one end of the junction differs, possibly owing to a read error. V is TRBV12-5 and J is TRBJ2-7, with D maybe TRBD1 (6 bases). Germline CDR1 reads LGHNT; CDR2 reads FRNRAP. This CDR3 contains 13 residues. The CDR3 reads CASKPQGLYGQYF. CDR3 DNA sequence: TGTGCTAGCAAACCGCAGGGGTTGTACGGGCAGTACTTC.

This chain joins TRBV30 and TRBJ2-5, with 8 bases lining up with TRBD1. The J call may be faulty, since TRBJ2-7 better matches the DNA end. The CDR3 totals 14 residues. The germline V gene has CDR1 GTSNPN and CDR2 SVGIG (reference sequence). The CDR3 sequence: CAWSTGTGLYEQYF. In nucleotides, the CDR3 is TGTGCCTGGAGTACTGGGACAGGCCTCTACGAGCAGTACTTC.

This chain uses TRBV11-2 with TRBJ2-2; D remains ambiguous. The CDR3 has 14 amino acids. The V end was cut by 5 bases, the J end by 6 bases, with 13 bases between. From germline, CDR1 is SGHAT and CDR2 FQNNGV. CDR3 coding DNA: TGTGCCAGCAGCCCGATGGCTGGGTCCGGGGAGCTGTTTTTT. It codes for CASSPMAGSGELFF.

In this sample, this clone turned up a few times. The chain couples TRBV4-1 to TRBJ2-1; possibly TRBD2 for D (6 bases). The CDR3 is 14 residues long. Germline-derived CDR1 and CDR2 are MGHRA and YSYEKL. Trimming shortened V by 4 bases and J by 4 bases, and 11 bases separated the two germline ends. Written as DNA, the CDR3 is TGCGCCAGCAGCCGAGGCCGGGAGTACAATGAGCAGTTCTTC. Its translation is CASSRGREYNEQFF.

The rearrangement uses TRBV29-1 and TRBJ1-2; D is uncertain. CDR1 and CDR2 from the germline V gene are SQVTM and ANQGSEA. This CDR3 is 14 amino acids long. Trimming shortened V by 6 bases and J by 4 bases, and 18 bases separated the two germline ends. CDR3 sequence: CSVDDSPSGYGYTF. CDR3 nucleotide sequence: TGCAGCGTAGATGACTCACCGTCAGGCTATGGCTACACCTTC.

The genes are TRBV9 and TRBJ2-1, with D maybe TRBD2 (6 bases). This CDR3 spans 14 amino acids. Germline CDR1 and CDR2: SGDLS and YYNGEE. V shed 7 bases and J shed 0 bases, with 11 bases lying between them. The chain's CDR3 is CASRPSDSYNEQFF. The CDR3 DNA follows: TGTGCCAGCCGTCCTAGCGACTCCTACAATGAGCAGTTCTTC.

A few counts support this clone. CDR3 residues: CASSLTRDTEAFF. The CDR3 region has the DNA TGTGCCAGCAGCTTAACGAGAGACACTGAAGCTTTCTTT. The chain uses TRBV5-4 and TRBJ1-1, with D uncertain. The CDR3 contains 13 residues. Trimming removed 2 bases at V and 3 bases at J, with 8 bases between. The V gene's germline CDR1 is SGHNT and CDR2 YYREEE (reference sequence).

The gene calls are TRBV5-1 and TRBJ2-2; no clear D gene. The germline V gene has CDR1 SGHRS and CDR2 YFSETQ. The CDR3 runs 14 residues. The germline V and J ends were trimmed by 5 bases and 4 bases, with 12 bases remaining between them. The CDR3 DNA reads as TGCGCCAGCAGTTTGCCGTTAGGCACCGGGGAGCTGTTTTTT. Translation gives CASSLPLGTGELFF.

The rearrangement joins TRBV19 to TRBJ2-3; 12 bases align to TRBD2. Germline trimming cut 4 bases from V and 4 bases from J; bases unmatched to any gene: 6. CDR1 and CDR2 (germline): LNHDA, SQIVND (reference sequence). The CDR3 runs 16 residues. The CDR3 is CASSTPGLAGPDTQYF. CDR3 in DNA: TGTGCCAGTAGTACCCCCGGACTAGCGGGGCCAGATACGCAGTATTTT.

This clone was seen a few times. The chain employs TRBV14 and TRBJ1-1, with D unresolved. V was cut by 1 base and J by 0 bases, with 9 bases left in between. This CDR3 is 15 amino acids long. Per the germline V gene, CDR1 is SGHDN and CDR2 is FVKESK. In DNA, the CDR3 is TGTGCCAGCAGCCAAGTCTCCAGCCTGAACACTGAAGCTTTCTTT. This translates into CASSQVSSLNTEAFF.

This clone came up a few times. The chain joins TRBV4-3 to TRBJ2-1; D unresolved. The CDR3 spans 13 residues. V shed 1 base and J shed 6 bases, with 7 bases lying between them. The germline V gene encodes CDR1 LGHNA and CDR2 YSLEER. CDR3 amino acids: CASSQVQLNEQFF. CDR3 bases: TGCGCCAGCAGCCAAGTACAACTCAATGAGCAGTTCTTC.

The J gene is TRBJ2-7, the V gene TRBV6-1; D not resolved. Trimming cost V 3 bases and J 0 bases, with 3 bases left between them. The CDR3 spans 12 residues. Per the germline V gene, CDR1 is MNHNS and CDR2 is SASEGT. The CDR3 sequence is CASSDFSYEQYF. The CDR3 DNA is TGTGCCAGCAGTGACTTCTCCTACGAGCAGTACTTC.

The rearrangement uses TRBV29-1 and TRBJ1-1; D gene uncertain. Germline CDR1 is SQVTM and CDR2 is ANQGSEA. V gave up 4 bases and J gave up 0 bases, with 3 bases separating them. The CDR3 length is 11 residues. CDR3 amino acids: CSVAMNTEAFF. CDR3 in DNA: TGCAGCGTTGCGATGAACACTGAAGCTTTCTTT.

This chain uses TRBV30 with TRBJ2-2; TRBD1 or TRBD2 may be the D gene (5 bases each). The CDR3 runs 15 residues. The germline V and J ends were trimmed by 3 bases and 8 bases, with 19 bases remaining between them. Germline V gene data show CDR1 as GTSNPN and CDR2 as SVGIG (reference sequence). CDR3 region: CAWRGAGTAWGELFF. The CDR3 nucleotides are TGTGCCTGGAGAGGGGCCGGGACGGCGTGGGGGGAGCTGTTTTTT. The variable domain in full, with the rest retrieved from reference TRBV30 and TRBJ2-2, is SQTIHQWPATLVQPVGSPLSLECTVEGTSNPNLYWYRQAAGRGLQLLFYSVGIGQISSEVPQNLSASRPQDRQFILSSKKLLLSDSGFYLCAWRGAGTAWGELFFGEGSRLTVL.

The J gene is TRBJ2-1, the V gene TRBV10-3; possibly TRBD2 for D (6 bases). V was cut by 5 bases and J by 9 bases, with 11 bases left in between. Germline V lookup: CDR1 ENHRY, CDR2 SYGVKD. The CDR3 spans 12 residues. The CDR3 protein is CAISPGEAEQFF. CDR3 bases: TGTGCCATCAGTCCGGGGGAGGCTGAGCAGTTCTTC.

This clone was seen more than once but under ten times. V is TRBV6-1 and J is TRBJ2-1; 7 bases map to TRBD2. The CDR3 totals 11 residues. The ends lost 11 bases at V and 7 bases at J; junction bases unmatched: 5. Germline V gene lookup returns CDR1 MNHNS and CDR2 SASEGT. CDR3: CAGGERNEQFF. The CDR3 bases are TGTGCCGGGGGGGAAAGGAATGAGCAGTTCTTC.

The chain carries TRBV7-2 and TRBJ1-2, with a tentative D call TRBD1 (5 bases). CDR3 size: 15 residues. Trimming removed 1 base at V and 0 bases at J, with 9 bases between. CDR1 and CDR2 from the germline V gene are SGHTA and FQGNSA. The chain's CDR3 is CASSLDPGTNYGYTF. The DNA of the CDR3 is TGTGCCAGCAGCTTAGATCCAGGGACTAACTATGGCTACACCTTC.